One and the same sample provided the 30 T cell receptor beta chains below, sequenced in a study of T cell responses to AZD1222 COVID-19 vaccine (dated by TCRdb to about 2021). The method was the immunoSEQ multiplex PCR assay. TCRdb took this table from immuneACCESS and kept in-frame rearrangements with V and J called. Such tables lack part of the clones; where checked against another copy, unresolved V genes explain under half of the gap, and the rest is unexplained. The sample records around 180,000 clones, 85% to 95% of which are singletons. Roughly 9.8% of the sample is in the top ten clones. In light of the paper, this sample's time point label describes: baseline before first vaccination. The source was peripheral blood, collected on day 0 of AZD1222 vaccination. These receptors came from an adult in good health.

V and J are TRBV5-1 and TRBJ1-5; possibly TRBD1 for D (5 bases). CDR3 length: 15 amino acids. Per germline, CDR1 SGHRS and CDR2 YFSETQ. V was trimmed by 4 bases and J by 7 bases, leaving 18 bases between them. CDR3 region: CASSRDPTNGQPQHF. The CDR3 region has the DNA TGCGCCAGCAGCCGGGACCCCACTAACGGACAGCCCCAGCATTTT.

CDR3 bases: TGTGCCAGCAGTTTCGAGTCAGGGGAATCACCCCTCCACTTT. Translating it yields CASSFESGESPLHF. This sequence joins TRBV28 and TRBJ1-6, with a weak D call TRBD1 (6 bases). This CDR3 is built from 14 residues. Germline lookup yields CDR1 MDHEN and CDR2 SYDVKM. The V and J ends lost 3 bases and 10 bases respectively, with 13 bases between them.

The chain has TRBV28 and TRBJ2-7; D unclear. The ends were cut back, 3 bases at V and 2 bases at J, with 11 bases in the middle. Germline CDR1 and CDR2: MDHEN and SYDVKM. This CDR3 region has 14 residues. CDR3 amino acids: CASSFGGLPYEQYF. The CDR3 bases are TGTGCCAGCAGTTTCGGCGGTCTCCCCTACGAGCAGTACTTC.

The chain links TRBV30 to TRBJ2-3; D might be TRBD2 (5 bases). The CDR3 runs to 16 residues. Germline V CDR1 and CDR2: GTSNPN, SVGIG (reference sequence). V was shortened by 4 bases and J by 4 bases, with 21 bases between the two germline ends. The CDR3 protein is CAWIPLGLWRADTQYF. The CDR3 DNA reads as TGTGCCTGGATTCCTCTGGGCCTATGGCGGGCAGATACGCAGTATTTT.

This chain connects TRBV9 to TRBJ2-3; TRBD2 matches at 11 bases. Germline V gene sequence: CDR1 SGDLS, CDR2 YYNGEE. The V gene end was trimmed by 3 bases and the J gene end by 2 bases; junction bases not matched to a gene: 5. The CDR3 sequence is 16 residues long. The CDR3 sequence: CASSAGTSGNTDTQYF. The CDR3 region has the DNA TGTGCCAGCAGCGCCGGGACTAGCGGAAACACAGATACGCAGTATTTT.

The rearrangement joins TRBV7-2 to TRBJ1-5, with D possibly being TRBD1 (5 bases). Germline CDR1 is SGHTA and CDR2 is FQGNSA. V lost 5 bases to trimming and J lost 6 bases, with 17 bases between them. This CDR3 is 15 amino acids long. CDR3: CASSPTEAFTQPQHF. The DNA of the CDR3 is TGTGCCAGCAGCCCGACAGAGGCGTTCACTCAGCCCCAGCATTTT.

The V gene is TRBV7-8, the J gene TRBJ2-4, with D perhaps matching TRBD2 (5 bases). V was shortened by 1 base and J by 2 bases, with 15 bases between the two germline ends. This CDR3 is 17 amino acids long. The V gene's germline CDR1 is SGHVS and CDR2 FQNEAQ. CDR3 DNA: TGTGCCAGCAGCTTAGTGGCGGGCCAGAATCCCAAAAACATTCAGTACTTC. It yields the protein CASSLVAGQNPKNIQYF.

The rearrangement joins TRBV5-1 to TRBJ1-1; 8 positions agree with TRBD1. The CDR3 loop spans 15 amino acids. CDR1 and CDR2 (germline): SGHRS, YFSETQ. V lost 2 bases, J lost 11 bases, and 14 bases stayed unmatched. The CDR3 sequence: CASSFRPGAGGNAFF. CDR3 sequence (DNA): TGCGCCAGCAGCTTTCGGCCCGGCGCAGGGGGCAATGCTTTCTTT.

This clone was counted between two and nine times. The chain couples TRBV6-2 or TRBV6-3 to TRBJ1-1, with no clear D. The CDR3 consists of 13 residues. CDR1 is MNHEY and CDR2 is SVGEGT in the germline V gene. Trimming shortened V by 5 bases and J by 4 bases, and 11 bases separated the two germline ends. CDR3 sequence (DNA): TGTGCCAGCAGTCGTCGGTGGGGCACTGAAGCTTTCTTT. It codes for CASSRRWGTEAFF.

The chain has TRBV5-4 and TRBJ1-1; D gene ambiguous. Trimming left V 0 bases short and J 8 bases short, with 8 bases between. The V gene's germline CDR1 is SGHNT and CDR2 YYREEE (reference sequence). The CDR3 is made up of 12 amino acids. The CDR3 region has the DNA TGTGCCAGCAGCTTGGGGCCCAGCGAAGCTTTCTTT. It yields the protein CASSLGPSEAFF.

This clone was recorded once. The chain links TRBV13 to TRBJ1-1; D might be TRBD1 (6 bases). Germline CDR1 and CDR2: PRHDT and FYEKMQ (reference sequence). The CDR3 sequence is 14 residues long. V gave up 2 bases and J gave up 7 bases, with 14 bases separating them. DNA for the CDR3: TGTGCCAGCAGCTTAAGGCGGGGGCCTAATGAAGCTTTCTTT. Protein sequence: CASSLRRGPNEAFF.

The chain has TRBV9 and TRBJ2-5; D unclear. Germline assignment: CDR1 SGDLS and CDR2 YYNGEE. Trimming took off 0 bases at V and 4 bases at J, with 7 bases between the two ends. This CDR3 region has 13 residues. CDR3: CASSVVGSETQYF. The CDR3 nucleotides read TGTGCCAGCAGCGTAGTGGGCTCAGAGACCCAGTACTTC.

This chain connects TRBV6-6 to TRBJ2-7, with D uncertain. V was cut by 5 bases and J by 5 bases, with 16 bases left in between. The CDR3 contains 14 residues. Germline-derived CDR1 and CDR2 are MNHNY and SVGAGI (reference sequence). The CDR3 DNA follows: TGTGCCAGCAGTACGACATATCGGCCCCACGAGCAGTACTTC. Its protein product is CASSTTYRPHEQYF.

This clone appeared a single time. The CDR3 region is CAIRSTEGSPLHF. The CDR3 nucleotides read TGTGCCATTAGGTCCACCGAAGGTTCACCCCTCCACTTT. The V gene is TRBV6-5, the J gene TRBJ1-6; no definite D call. Trimming took off 10 bases at V and 9 bases at J, with 16 bases between the two ends. The CDR3 is 13 amino acids. The germline CDR1 and CDR2 sequences are MNHEY and SVGAGI.

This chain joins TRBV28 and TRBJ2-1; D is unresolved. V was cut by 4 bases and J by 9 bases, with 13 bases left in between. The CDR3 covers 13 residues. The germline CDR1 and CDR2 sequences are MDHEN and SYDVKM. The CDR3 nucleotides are TGTGCCAGCAGTTCGGCTCCTGTGGGTGAGCAGTTCTTC. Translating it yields CASSSAPVGEQFF.

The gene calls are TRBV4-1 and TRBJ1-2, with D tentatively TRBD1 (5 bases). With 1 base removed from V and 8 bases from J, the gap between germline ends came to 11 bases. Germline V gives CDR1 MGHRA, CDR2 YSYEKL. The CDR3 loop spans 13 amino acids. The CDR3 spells CASSQVQGEGYTF. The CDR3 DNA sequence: TGCGCCAGCAGCCAAGTTCAGGGAGAGGGCTACACCTTC.

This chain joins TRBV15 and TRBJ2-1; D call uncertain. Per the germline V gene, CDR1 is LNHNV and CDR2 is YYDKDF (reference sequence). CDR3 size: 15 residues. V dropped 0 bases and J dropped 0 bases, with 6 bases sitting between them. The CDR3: CATSREWSSYNEQFF. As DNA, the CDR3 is TGTGCCACCAGCAGAGAGTGGAGCTCCTACAATGAGCAGTTCTTC.

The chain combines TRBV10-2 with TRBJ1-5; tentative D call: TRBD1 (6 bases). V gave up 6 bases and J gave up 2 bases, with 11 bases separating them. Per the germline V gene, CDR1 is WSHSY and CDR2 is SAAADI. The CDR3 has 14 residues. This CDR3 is CASRTGPGNQPQHF. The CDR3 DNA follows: TGCGCCAGCAGGACAGGTCCGGGCAATCAGCCCCAGCATTTT.

CDR3 in DNA: TGCGCCAGCAGCCCAGGACTAGCTGCGAGCTCCTACAATGAGCAGTTCTTC. This codes for CASSPGLAASSYNEQFF. This rearrangement joins TRBV5-1 to TRBJ2-1; TRBD2 agrees at 8 bases. CDR1 and CDR2 from the germline V gene are SGHRS and YFSETQ. The junction had 9 bases not matched to a gene; V was cut back by 4 bases and J by 0 bases. This CDR3 spans 17 amino acids.

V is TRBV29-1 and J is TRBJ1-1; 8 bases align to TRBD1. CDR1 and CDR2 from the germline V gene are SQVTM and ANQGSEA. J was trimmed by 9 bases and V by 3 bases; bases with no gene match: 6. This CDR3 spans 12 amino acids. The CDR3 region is CSVDPGQGQAFF. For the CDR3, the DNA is TGCAGCGTTGATCCCGGACAGGGCCAAGCTTTCTTT.

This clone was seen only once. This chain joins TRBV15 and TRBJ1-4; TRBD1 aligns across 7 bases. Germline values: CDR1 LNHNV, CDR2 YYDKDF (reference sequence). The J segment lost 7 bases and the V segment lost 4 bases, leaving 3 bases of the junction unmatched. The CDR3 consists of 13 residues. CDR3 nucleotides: TGTGCCACCAGCAAGGACAGGTTTGAAAAACTGTTTTTT. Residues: CATSKDRFEKLFF.

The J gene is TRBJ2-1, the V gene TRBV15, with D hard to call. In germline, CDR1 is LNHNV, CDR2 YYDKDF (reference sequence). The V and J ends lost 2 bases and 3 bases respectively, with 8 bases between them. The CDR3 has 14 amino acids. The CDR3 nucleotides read TGTGCCACCAGCAGATCTGGGCGCTACAATGAGCAGTTCTTC. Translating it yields CATSRSGRYNEQFF.

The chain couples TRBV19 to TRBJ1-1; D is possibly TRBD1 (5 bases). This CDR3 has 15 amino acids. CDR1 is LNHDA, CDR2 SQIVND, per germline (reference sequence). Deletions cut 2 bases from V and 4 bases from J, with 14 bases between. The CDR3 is CASSITLRAITEAFF. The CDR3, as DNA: TGTGCCAGTAGTATAACCCTCAGGGCGATCACTGAAGCTTTCTTT.

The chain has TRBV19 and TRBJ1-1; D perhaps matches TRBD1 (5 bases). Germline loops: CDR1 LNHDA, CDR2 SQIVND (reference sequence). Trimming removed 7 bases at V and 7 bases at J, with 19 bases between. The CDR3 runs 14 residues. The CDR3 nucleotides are TGTGCCAGTAACGGGGCCCCCTCGGGGGGTGAAGCTTTCTTT. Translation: CASNGAPSGGEAFF.

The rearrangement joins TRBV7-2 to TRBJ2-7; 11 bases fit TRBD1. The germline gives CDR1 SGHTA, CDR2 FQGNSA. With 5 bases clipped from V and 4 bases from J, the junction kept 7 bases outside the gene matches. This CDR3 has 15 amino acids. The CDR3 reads CASSPKGQGAYEQYF. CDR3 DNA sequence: TGTGCCAGCAGCCCAAAAGGACAGGGGGCTTACGAGCAGTACTTC.

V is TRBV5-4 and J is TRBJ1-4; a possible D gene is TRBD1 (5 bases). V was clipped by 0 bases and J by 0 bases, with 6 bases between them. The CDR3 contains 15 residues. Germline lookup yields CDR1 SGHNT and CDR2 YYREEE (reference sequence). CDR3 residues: CASSLGGTTNEKLFF. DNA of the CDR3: TGTGCCAGCAGCTTGGGGGGCACAACTAATGAAAAACTGTTTTTT.

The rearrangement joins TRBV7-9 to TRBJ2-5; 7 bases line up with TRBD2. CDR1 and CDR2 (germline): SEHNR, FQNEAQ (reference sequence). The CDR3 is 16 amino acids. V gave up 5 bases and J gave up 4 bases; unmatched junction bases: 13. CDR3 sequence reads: CASSLLGGSVAETQYF. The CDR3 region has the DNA TGTGCCAGCAGCCTCCTTGGCGGGAGTGTTGCAGAGACCCAGTACTTC. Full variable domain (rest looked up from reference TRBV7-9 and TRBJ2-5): DTGVSQNPRHKITKRGQNVTFRCDPISEHNRLYWYRQTLGQGPEFLTYFQNEAQLEKSRLLSDRFSAERPKGSFSTLEIQRTEQGDSAMYLCASSLLGGSVAETQYFGPGTRLLVL.

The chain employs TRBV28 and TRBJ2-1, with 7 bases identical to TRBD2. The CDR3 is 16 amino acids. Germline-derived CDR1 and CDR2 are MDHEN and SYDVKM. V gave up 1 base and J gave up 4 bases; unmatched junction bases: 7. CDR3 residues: CASSLSGGSGYNEQFF. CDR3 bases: TGTGCCAGCAGTTTATCCGGCGGGAGTGGGTACAATGAGCAGTTCTTC.

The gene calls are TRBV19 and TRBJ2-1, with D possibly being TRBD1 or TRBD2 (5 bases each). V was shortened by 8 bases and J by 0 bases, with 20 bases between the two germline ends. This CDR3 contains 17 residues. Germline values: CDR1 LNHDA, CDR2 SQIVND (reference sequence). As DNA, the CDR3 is TGTGCCAGTGCAACCTCGGGGTGGGGGAGCTCCTACAATGAGCAGTTCTTC. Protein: CASATSGWGSSYNEQFF.

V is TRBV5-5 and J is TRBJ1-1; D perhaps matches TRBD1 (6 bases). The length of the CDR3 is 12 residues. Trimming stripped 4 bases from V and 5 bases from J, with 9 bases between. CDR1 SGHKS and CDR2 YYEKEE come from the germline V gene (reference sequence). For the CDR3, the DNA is TGTGCCAGCAGCCTAACAGGGACTGAAGCTTTCTTT. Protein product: CASSLTGTEAFF.